This T cell receptor beta chain was identified in a study of cytomegalovirus exposure and HLA in healthy donors. The study, taken as a whole, reports: It was confirmed in vitro that a few of the CMV-associated chains were specific for CMV antigens. A missense variant in DCLRE1C was later tied to TCR beta V- and J-gene trimming. An analysis done earlier found most TCR beta V segments productive about 87% or about 30% of the time. Altogether, 170 or so TCR beta chains were recorded as cytomegalovirus-associated.

The PCR made use of 60 Vbeta and 13 Jbeta primers. Only in-frame clones appear in the TCRdb table, and some are missing; sequencing was by immunoSEQ multiplex PCR. The sample has about 93,000 clones, about four fifths seen once. V trimming: 0 bases; J trimming: 7 bases; junction bases outside the gene matches: 6. Per the germline V gene, CDR1 is MRHNA and CDR2 is SNTAGT. The CDR3 has 15 amino acids. Remarks on this clone: As yet, its antigen is unknown.

Material: PBMCs. V usage is TRBV6-4 and J usage is TRBJ1-2; 9 bases fit TRBD1. The clonotype originates from a man under 40 in good health and CMV-seronegative. The CDR3, as DNA: TGTGCCAGCAGTGACTCGGGACAGGGCGCTAGTGGCTACACCTTC. It is translated as CASSDSGQGASGYTF.